One T cell receptor beta chain is described in this entry. What it binds is not known. The source of the sample is a study of T cell repertoires in cytomegalovirus infection. Whole-study context: Recently identified HLA-C-restricted CMV epitopes were used, and well-studied HLA-B-restricted CMV epitopes were used as well.

Using its own MiXCR run on the reads, TCRdb lists one record per CDR3 protein. The repertoire has hundreds of thousands of distinct CDR3 sequences, approximately 31% of them found once; the top ten carry 13%. Trimming stripped 10 bases from V and 5 bases from J, with 24 bases between. The CDR3 is made up of 15 amino acids. This chain links TRBV12-3 or TRBV12-4 with TRBJ2-7, with D perhaps TRBD2 (6 bases). Sequencing used cultured CD8+ T cells from PBMCs, obtained from culture after CMV antigen stimulation. The TCR sequence derives from a human donor in good health (CMV status not recorded). Some clones in this sample may be carry-over from other donors' samples. In nucleotides, the CDR3 is TGTGCCATCAAGGGAGGCCAACTAGTCGGGGACGAGCAGTACTTC. Its translation: CAIKGGQLVGDEQYF.